A single sample gave rise to the 7 T cell receptor beta chains below, sequenced in a study of blood T cell repertoires in COVID-19. Sequencing used immunoSEQ multiplex PCR; TCRdb keeps in-frame clones, though not all of them. Here the sample spans 180,000 or so clones, about 88% being singletons. Sequenced: peripheral blood. The source of these receptors is a man younger than 35 with acute or convalescent COVID-19.

This chain links TRBV7-6 with TRBJ2-2, with 9 positions matching TRBD2. This CDR3 is 18 amino acids long. Germline values: CDR1 SGHVS, CDR2 FNYEAQ. The trim removed 2 bases at V and 1 base at J, leaving 8 bases unmatched. The CDR3 protein is CASSLPSGGSMNTGELFF. The CDR3 nucleotides are TGTGCCAGCAGCTTACCAAGCGGGGGGTCCATGAACACCGGGGAGCTGTTTTTT.

The chain employs TRBV6-5 and TRBJ1-4; D possibly corresponds to TRBD1 (6 bases). This CDR3 contains 14 residues. The germline gives CDR1 MNHEY, CDR2 SVGAGI. V was shortened by 4 bases and J by 7 bases, with 13 bases between the two germline ends. The CDR3 DNA sequence: TGTGCCAGCAGTTTAGACAGGTTTAGTGAAAAACTGTTTTTT. It specifies CASSLDRFSEKLFF.

The J gene is TRBJ2-7, the V gene TRBV19; 11 bases line up with TRBD1. The germline V gene encodes CDR1 LNHDA and CDR2 SQIVND (reference sequence). The CDR3 is 14 residues long. V gave up 4 bases and J gave up 7 bases; unmatched junction bases: 6. This chain's CDR3 is CASSTRTGGEEQYF. In DNA form, the CDR3 reads TGTGCCAGTAGTACCCGGACAGGGGGCGAGGAGCAGTACTTC.

The J gene is TRBJ2-1, the V gene TRBV18; a possible D gene is TRBD1 (5 bases). This CDR3 has 12 amino acids. Trimming cost V 1 base and J 8 bases, with 6 bases left between them. CDR1 KGHSH and CDR2 LQKENI come from the germline V gene. CDR3 coding DNA: TGTGCCAGCTCACCACGGGGCCATGAGCAGTTCTTC. Encoded protein: CASSPRGHEQFF.

The V call is TRBV6-1, the J call TRBJ1-1; 8 bases are shared with TRBD1. V shed 1 base and J 5 bases; nucleotides not matched to a gene: 3. Germline CDR1 MNHNS, CDR2 SASEGT. The CDR3 totals 14 residues. The CDR3: CASSEGTGNTEAFF. The CDR3, as DNA: TGTGCCAGCAGTGAAGGGACAGGGAATACTGAAGCTTTCTTT.

The genes are TRBV28 and TRBJ1-2, with 10 bases identical to TRBD1. The CDR3 loop spans 15 amino acids. J was trimmed by 5 bases and V by 2 bases; bases with no gene match: 5. In germline, CDR1 is MDHEN, CDR2 SYDVKM. In DNA form, the CDR3 reads TGTGCCAGCAGTTTACCCCGGGGACAGGGGTATGGCTACACCTTC. Its translation is CASSLPRGQGYGYTF.

CDR3 amino acids: CAWSKRTVYEQYF. CDR3 coding DNA: TGTGCCTGGAGCAAACGGACAGTTTACGAGCAGTACTTC. This rearrangement joins TRBV30 to TRBJ2-7; the D gene is possibly TRBD1 (6 bases). Trimming pared 3 bases from V and 4 bases from J, leaving 13 bases between. This CDR3 region has 13 residues. Germline V CDR1 and CDR2: GTSNPN, SVGIG (reference sequence).